The sample holds a few counts of the clone carrying this TCR beta chain. As yet, its antigen is unknown. Any history of autoimmune disease or systemic immunosuppression disqualified patients. Measured with immunoSEQ multiplex PCR; TCRdb has only the in-frame clones, and not every one. The sample shows 78,000 or so clones, more than 70% of them seen only once. Germline loops: CDR1 LNHDA, CDR2 SQIVND (reference sequence). The CDR3 is 13 amino acids. V was pared by 6 bases and J by 5 bases, with 4 bases of the junction left unmatched. The data belong to a study of OX40 agonist ivuxolimab in advanced cancers. Overall study findings and caveats: Clones of CD4+ and CD8+ blood T cells grew by week 6 at doses of 0.1 to 3.0 mg/kg.

The source was CD4+ or CD8+ T cells sorted from blood, collected in a trial of the OX40 agonist ivuxolimab. The chain combines TRBV19 with TRBJ1-1; the match to TRBD1 covers 9 bases. The receptor comes from an adult with an advanced solid tumor such as melanoma, head and neck, liver or kidney cancer. CDR3 loop: CASRYRGLTEAFF. The CDR3 DNA is TGTGCCAGTAGGTACAGGGGGCTGACTGAAGCTTTCTTT.